The 29 T cell receptor beta chains given below trace back to one sample, sequenced in a study of blood T cells in healthy people across ages. Alongside a J-beta primer mix, a sample-barcoded 5' primer served in a second PCR lasting about 7 to 12 cycles. Each CDR3 protein gets one entry after TCRdb re-called the 5' RACE reads with MiXCR. The sample consists of roughly 1.6 million distinct CDR3 sequences, about 32% of them appearing once. The specimen sequenced was blood. These receptors all stem from a woman in her thirties in good health.

CDR3 amino acids: CSVAWRLETQYF. The CDR3 DNA follows: TGCAGCGTGGCGTGGAGGTTGGAGACCCAGTACTTC. V gene TRBV29-1 combines with J gene TRBJ2-5; tentatively, D is TRBD2 (5 bases). This CDR3 comprises 12 residues. The V end lost 6 bases, the J end lost 5 bases, and 13 bases lay between the germline ends. Germline-derived CDR1 and CDR2 are SQVTM and ANQGSEA. Together with reference TRBV29-1 and TRBJ2-5, the CDR3 gives the full variable domain: SAVISQKPSRDICQRGTSLTIQCQVDSQVTMMFWYRQQPGQSLTLIATANQGSEATYESGFVIDKFPISRPNLTFSTLTVSNMSPEDSSIYLCSVAWRLETQYFGPGTRLLVL.

The J gene is TRBJ2-7, the V gene TRBV5-1; TRBD2 agrees at 9 bases. Trimming at V came to 4 bases and at J to 0 bases, leaving 8 bases not matched to a gene. This CDR3 has 16 amino acids. CDR1 is SGHRS, CDR2 YFSETQ, per germline. CDR3 nucleotides: TGCGCCAGCAGCCTGGGACCTAGCGGGGACTCCTACGAGCAGTACTTC. It is translated as CASSLGPSGDSYEQYF.

This clonotype was picked up a small number of times. The chain uses TRBV29-1 and TRBJ2-1; weak D call: TRBD2 (7 bases). Germline lookup yields CDR1 SQVTM and CDR2 ANQGSEA. There are 13 residues in the CDR3. V shed 6 bases and J shed 10 bases, with 19 bases lying between them. This CDR3 is CSVDGGGPGEQFF. The CDR3 DNA follows: TGCAGCGTGGATGGCGGGGGCCCGGGGGAGCAGTTCTTC.

As to this clonotype: One end of the junction does not line up with germline, which may come from a read error. The rearrangement uses TRBV5-5 and TRBJ2-7, with D hard to call. The CDR3 loop spans 16 amino acids. The germline gives CDR1 SGHKS, CDR2 YYEKEE (reference sequence). The CDR3 DNA reads TGTGCCAGCAGCTTGGGGACCCAAGGCAGCTCCTACGAGCAGTGCTTC. Protein sequence: CASSLGTQGSSYEQCF.

This clonotype was detected only a few times. The chain carries TRBV20-1 and TRBJ1-1; TRBD1 aligns across 7 bases. V was clipped by 6 bases and J by 10 bases; unmatched bases: 11. Germline V gene data show CDR1 as DFQATT and CDR2 as SNEGSKA (reference sequence). CDR3 length: 12 residues. The CDR3 bases are TGCAGTGCCAGGACAGGAGGCTGGGTAGCTTTCTTT. As protein: CSARTGGWVAFF.

The chain carries TRBV19 and TRBJ1-2, with D unclear. Trimming left V 3 bases short and J 10 bases short, with 9 bases between. The length of the CDR3 is 11 residues. The germline gives CDR1 LNHDA, CDR2 SQIVND (reference sequence). The CDR3 DNA reads as TGTGCCAGTAGTATTGGTCAGGACTACACCTTC. Translation: CASSIGQDYTF.

For this clonotype: Being one base from a much bigger clone, this may be a read error. The J gene is TRBJ2-3, the V gene TRBV20-1; D is ambiguous. The CDR3 is made up of 11 amino acids. Germline V gene lookup returns CDR1 DFQATT and CDR2 SNEGSKA (reference sequence). The CDR3, as DNA: TGCATTGCCTCGAACACAGATACGCAGTATTTT. It codes for CIASNTDTQYF.

This clonotype was seen a handful of times. V is TRBV20-1 and J is TRBJ2-1; D ambiguous. The germline gives CDR1 DFQATT, CDR2 SNEGSKA (reference sequence). The CDR3 totals 13 residues. V lost 7 bases, J lost 8 bases, and 18 bases lay in between. In DNA, the CDR3 is TGCAGTGGAGAGGTGGGTTCTTGGGATGAGCAGTTCTTC. It specifies CSGEVGSWDEQFF.

The CDR3 reads CASSKNSVTDTQYF. The DNA of the CDR3 is TGTGCCAGCAGTAAGAATAGTGTCACAGATACGCAGTATTTT. This sequence joins TRBV6-5 and TRBJ2-3, with no clear D. There are 14 residues in the CDR3. The germline CDR1 and CDR2 sequences are MNHEY and SVGAGI. V was shortened by 5 bases and J by 2 bases, with 11 bases between the two germline ends.

This clonotype was seen at least ten times. The chain carries TRBV10-1 and TRBJ2-5, with 7 bases identical to TRBD2. Looked up from germline, CDR1 is WNHNN and CDR2 is SYGVQD (reference sequence). Trimming took 2 bases from V and 3 from J; bases not matched to a gene: 6. The CDR3 sequence is 15 residues long. CDR3 bases: TGCGCCAGCAGTGAGAGCGGGACTCAAGAAGAGACCCAGTACTTC. It is translated as CASSESGTQEETQYF.

There are a few counts of this clonotype. The chain recombines TRBV29-1 with TRBJ1-2; 8 bases are a match to TRBD1. J lost 4 bases, V lost 6 bases, and 7 bases had no gene match. The CDR3 is 13 amino acids. The germline gives CDR1 SQVTM, CDR2 ANQGSEA. CDR3 residues: CSVSRTGSYGYTF. CDR3 DNA: TGCAGCGTGTCTCGGACAGGGAGCTATGGCTACACCTTC.

This clonotype was seen a handful of times. The J gene is TRBJ2-1, the V gene TRBV7-9; TRBD2 aligns across 9 bases. With 2 bases clipped from V and 10 bases from J, the junction kept 18 bases outside the gene matches. CDR3 length equals 18 residues. CDR1 is SEHNR, CDR2 FQNEAQ, per germline (reference sequence). In DNA, the CDR3 is TGTGCCAGCAGCTTACCTCGCGGGGCGGGAGGGCCAATTCTGGAGCAGTTCTTC. Protein: CASSLPRGAGGPILEQFF.

The chain has TRBV5-1 and TRBJ2-5; 7 bases agree with TRBD2. CDR1 and CDR2 (germline): SGHRS, YFSETQ. The CDR3 sequence is 15 residues long. J was trimmed by 7 bases and V by 5 bases; bases with no gene match: 14. CDR3 loop: CASRPGSGDLGTQYF. The CDR3 DNA is TGCGCCAGCAGGCCGGGGAGCGGGGACCTAGGGACCCAGTACTTC.

On this clonotype: Being one base from a much bigger clone, this may be a read error. V usage is TRBV4-1 and J usage is TRBJ2-3; D possibly matches TRBD1 or TRBD2 (5 bases each). V was pared by 4 bases and J by 0 bases, with 11 bases between. The CDR3 has 15 amino acids. The germline V gene has CDR1 MGHRA and CDR2 YSYEKL. The CDR3 nucleotides read TGCGCCAGCAGCCGAGTGGGGGATAGCACAGATACGCAGTATTTT. Encoded protein: CASSRVGDSTDTQYF.

This clonotype was seen only once. The chain recombines TRBV5-5 with TRBJ2-1, with 14 bases fitting TRBD2. Germline CDR1 is SGHKS and CDR2 is YYEKEE (reference sequence). With V trimmed by 4 bases and J by 7 bases, 10 bases remained unmatched. The CDR3 is 17 amino acids. The CDR3 coding sequence is TGTGCCAGCAGCCCAGGACTAGCGGGGGGCCTGAGGAATGAGCAGTTCTTC. Protein sequence: CASSPGLAGGLRNEQFF.

In this sample, this clonotype turned up a few times. The genes are TRBV12-3 or TRBV12-4 and TRBJ2-7; 10 bases are shared with TRBD2. The ends lost 6 bases at V and 2 bases at J; junction bases unmatched: 7. The CDR3 covers 15 residues. CDR3 DNA: TGTGCCAGCAGACGAGAACTAGCGGGAACCTACGAGCAGTACTTC. It yields the protein CASRRELAGTYEQYF.

This chain's CDR3 is CASRRQGFTDTQYF. CDR3 sequence (DNA): TGTGCCAGCCGTAGACAGGGTTTCACAGATACGCAGTATTTT. The chain joins TRBV6-1 to TRBJ2-3; TRBD1 agrees at 7 bases. V lost 8 bases, J lost 2 bases, and 7 bases stayed unmatched. This CDR3 contains 14 residues. Germline V gene data show CDR1 as MNHNS and CDR2 as SASEGT.

The chain joins TRBV6-5 to TRBJ2-2, with D possibly being TRBD2 (6 bases). The CDR3 length is 15 residues. Trimming cost V 4 bases and J 4 bases, with 13 bases left between them. Per germline, CDR1 MNHEY and CDR2 SVGAGI. CDR3 coding DNA: TGTGCCAGCAGTTCTCCGGGACTGGGCACCGGGGAGCTGTTTTTT. This codes for CASSSPGLGTGELFF.

Concerning this clonotype itself: A read error may be the cause here, since a much bigger clone is one base away. This chain links TRBV5-5 with TRBJ1-2, with D tentatively TRBD1 (6 bases). CDR1 is SGHKS, CDR2 YYEKEE, per germline (reference sequence). This CDR3 contains 13 residues. The CDR3 bases are TGTGCCGGCAGCTTGGCTGGACAGAGGGGCTACACCTTC. It specifies CAGSLAGQRGYTF.

This clonotype was detected many times. CDR3 coding DNA: TGTGCCAGCAGCTTCTTCGGTCAGACCCAGTACTTC. Protein sequence: CASSFFGQTQYF. The chain combines TRBV5-6 with TRBJ2-5; unclear D gene. V was trimmed by 2 bases and J by 6 bases, leaving 8 bases between them. The CDR3 is 12 amino acids. Germline V CDR1 and CDR2: SGHDT, YYEEEE.

This clonotype came up a few times. J is TRBJ2-5 and V is TRBV24-1, with TRBD1 matching over 7 bases. The CDR3 length is 15 residues. J lost 7 bases, V lost 4 bases, and 11 bases had no gene match. CDR1 KGHDR and CDR2 SFDVKD come from the germline V gene. The CDR3 protein is CATSDTRQGAPTQYF. CDR3 DNA: TGTGCCACCAGTGACACGCGACAGGGCGCGCCGACCCAGTACTTC.

The V call is TRBV2, the J call TRBJ2-5, with 10 bases matching TRBD2. The V gene's germline CDR1 is SNHLY and CDR2 FYNNEI. Losses at the gene ends were 9 bases for V and 4 bases for J; bases not matched to a gene: 11. CDR3 length: 15 residues. The CDR3 reads CASTPTSGKIETQYF. CDR3 in DNA: TGTGCCAGTACCCCCACTAGCGGGAAAATAGAGACCCAGTACTTC.

The chain links TRBV27 to TRBJ2-3; 7 bases are shared with TRBD2. The CDR3 is 15 residues long. From germline, CDR1 is MNHEY and CDR2 SMNVEV (reference sequence). V gave up 8 bases and J gave up 7 bases; unmatched junction bases: 15. The CDR3 coding sequence is TGTGCCAGCGTTCACGGACTAGGGATCCCTTATACGCAGTATTTT. Its protein is CASVHGLGIPYTQYF.

This chain joins TRBV27 and TRBJ1-1, with TRBD1 matching over 7 bases. Germline V gives CDR1 MNHEY, CDR2 SMNVEV (reference sequence). This CDR3 region has 16 residues. J was trimmed by 4 bases and V by 5 bases; bases with no gene match: 13. The CDR3 reads CASSQGGGQGVTEAFF. The CDR3 DNA reads TGTGCCAGCAGTCAAGGCGGCGGGCAGGGGGTCACTGAAGCTTTCTTT.

This chain uses TRBV7-8 with TRBJ2-7; D remains ambiguous. The germline gives CDR1 SGHVS, CDR2 FQNEAQ. CDR3 length: 17 residues. V lost 1 base, J lost 2 bases, and 18 bases lay in between. CDR3 amino acids: CASSLERTGPGPYEQYF. CDR3 nucleotide sequence: TGTGCCAGCAGCTTAGAGAGGACGGGTCCCGGCCCCTACGAGCAGTACTTC.

This clonotype was detected only a few times. The V call is TRBV20-1, the J call TRBJ2-7; 11 nucleotides match TRBD2. Germline loops: CDR1 DFQATT, CDR2 SNEGSKA (reference sequence). The CDR3 runs to 18 residues. The V and J ends lost 1 base and 2 bases, in that order; junction bases with no gene match: 13. CDR3 sequence: CSARGGVVAGGVPYEQYF. The CDR3 nucleotides are TGCAGTGCTAGAGGGGGCGTTGTAGCGGGGGGGGTTCCCTACGAGCAGTACTTC.

This clonotype was seen ten or more times. The V gene is TRBV29-1, the J gene TRBJ2-7, with 7 bases matching TRBD1. Trimming at V came to 3 bases and at J to 6 bases, leaving 8 bases not matched to a gene. Germline CDR1 and CDR2: SQVTM and ANQGSEA. The CDR3 extends over 13 amino acids. In nucleotides, the CDR3 is TGCAGCGTTGAGGGAACAGGGGCATTCGAGCAGTACTTC. Residues: CSVEGTGAFEQYF.

In this sample, this clonotype turned up a few times. The chain combines TRBV10-2 with TRBJ1-5; D gene unclear. CDR3 length: 15 residues. CDR1 and CDR2 (germline): WSHSY, SAAADI. V was cut by 2 bases and J by 2 bases, with 10 bases left in between. CDR3 sequence (DNA): TGCGCCAGCAGTGAGGTGTCGAGGGGCAATCAGCCCCAGCATTTT. Its protein is CASSEVSRGNQPQHF.

This clonotype came up a few times. The chain uses TRBV29-1 and TRBJ1-1; unclear D gene. Germline values: CDR1 SQVTM, CDR2 ANQGSEA. The CDR3 totals 13 residues. V was shortened by 3 bases and J by 5 bases, with 13 bases between the two germline ends. DNA of the CDR3: TGCAGCGTTGACTCGGGGATTCGGACTGAAGCTTTCTTT. Translated: CSVDSGIRTEAFF.